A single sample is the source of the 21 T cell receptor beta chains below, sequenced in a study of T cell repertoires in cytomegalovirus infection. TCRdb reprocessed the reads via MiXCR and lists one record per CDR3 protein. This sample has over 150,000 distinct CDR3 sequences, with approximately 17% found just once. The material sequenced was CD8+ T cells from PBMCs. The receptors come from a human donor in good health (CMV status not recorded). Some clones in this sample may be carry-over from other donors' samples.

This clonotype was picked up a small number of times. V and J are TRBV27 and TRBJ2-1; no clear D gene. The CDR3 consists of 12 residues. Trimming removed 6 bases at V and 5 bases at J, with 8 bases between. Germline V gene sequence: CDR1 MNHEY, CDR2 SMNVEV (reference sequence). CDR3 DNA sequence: TGTGCCAGCAGAAGGGCTAACAATGAGCAGTTCTTC. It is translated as CASRRANNEQFF.

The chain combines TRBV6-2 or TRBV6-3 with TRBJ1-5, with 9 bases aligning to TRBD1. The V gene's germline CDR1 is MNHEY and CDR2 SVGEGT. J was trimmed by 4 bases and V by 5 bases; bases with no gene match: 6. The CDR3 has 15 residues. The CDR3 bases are TGTGCCAGCAGTCGGGACAGGGAATGGAATCAGCCCCAGCATTTT. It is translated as CASSRDREWNQPQHF.

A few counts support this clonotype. CDR3 amino acids: CASSSGGAAKNIQYF. CDR3 bases: TGTGCCAGCAGCTCAGGGGGCGCGGCCAAAAACATTCAGTACTTC. The rearrangement links TRBV12-3 or TRBV12-4 to TRBJ2-4; 8 bases match TRBD1. The CDR3 is made up of 15 amino acids. V was clipped by 6 bases and J by 1 base; unmatched bases: 5.

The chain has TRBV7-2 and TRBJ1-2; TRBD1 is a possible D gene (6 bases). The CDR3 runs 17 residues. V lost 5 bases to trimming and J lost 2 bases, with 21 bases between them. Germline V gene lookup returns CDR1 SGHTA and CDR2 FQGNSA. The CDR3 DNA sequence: TGTGCCAGCAGCCATAACCGGCACCGGGACACCAACTATGGCTACACCTTC. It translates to CASSHNRHRDTNYGYTF.

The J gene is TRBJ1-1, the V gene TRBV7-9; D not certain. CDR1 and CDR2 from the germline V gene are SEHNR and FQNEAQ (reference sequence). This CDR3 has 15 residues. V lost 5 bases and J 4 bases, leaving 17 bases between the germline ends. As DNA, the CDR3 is TGTGCCAGCAGCGCCGAGAAATGGGTCCCCACTGAAGCTTTCTTT. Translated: CASSAEKWVPTEAFF.

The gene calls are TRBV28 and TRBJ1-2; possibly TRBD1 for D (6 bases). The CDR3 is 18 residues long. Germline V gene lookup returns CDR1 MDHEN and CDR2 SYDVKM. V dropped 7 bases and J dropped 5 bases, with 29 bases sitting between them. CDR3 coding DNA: TGTGCCAGCATTCTACAGGGATCCATTTTTATGCCCTATTATGGCTACACCTTC. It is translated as CASILQGSIFMPYYGYTF.

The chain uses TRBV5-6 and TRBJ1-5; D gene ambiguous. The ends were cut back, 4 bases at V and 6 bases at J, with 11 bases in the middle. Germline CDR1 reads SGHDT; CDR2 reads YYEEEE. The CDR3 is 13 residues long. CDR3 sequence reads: CASSPGESQPQHF. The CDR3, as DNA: TGTGCCAGCAGCCCGGGAGAAAGTCAGCCCCAGCATTTT.

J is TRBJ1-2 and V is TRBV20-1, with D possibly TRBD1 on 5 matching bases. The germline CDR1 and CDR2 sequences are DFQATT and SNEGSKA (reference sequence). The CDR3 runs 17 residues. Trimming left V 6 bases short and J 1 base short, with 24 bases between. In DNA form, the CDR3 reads TGCAGTGCCTCCGGAACAGGAGACCAGACCTTTAACTATGGCTACACCTTC. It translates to CSASGTGDQTFNYGYTF.

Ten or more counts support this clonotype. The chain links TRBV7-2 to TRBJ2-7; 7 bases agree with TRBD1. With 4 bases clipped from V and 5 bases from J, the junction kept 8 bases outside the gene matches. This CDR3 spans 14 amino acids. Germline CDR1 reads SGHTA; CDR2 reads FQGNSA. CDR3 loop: CASSSPDRVDEQYF. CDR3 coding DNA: TGTGCCAGCAGCTCGCCCGACAGGGTCGACGAGCAGTACTTC.

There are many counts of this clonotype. As DNA, the CDR3 is TGTGCCAGCAAAAGACAGGGGAATCAGCCCCAGCATTTT. It translates to CASKRQGNQPQHF. The chain carries TRBV5-6 and TRBJ1-5, with 8 bases lining up with TRBD1. The length of the CDR3 is 13 residues. Looked up from germline, CDR1 is SGHDT and CDR2 is YYEEEE. Germline trimming cut 6 bases from V and 4 bases from J; bases unmatched to any gene: 3. Looking up the rest from reference TRBV5-6 and TRBJ1-5 gives the full variable domain: DAGVTQSPTHLIKTRGQQVTLRCSPKSGHDTVSWYQQALGQGPQFIFQYYEEEERQRGNFPDRFSGHQFPNYSSELNVNALLLGDSALYLCASKRQGNQPQHFGDGTRLSIL.

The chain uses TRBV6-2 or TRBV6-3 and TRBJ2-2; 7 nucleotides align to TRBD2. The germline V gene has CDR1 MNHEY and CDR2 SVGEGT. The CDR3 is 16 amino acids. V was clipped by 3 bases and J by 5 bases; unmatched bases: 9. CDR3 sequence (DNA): TGTGCCAGCAGTTATACGGGGGGACGAAATACCGGGGAGCTGTTTTTT. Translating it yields CASSYTGGRNTGELFF.

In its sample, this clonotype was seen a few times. The CDR3 DNA reads TGTGCCAGCAGCTTAGGCAGTCCTCCCCACAATGAGCAGTTCTTC. This codes for CASSLGSPPHNEQFF. The chain combines TRBV7-6 with TRBJ2-1; D unresolved. CDR3 length: 15 amino acids. V shed 1 base and J shed 5 bases, with 12 bases lying between them. Germline V lookup: CDR1 SGHVS, CDR2 FNYEAQ.

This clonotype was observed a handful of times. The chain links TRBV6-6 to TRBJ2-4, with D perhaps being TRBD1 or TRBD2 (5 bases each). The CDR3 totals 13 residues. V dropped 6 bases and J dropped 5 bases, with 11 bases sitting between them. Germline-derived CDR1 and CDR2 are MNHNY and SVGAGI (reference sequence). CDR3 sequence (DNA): TGTGCCAGCAGCCCAGAGGGACAAAACATTCAGTACTTC. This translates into CASSPEGQNIQYF.

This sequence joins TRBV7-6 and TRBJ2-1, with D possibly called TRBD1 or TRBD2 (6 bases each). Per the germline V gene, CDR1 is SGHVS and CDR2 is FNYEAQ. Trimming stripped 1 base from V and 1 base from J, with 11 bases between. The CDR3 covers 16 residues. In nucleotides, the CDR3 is TGTGCCAGCAGCTTAGAGGGGGGCGTTTCCTACAATGAGCAGTTCTTC. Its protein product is CASSLEGGVSYNEQFF. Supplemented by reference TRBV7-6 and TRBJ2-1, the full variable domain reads GAGVSQSPRYKVTKRGQDVALRCDPISGHVSLYWYRQALGQGPEFLTYFNYEAQQDKSGLPNDRFSAERPEGSISTLTIQRTEQRDSAMYRCASSLEGGVSYNEQFFGPGTRLTVL.

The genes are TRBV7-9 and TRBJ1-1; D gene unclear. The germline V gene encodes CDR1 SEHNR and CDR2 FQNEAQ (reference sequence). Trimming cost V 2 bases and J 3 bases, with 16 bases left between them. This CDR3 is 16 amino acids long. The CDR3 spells CASSLRTGGLDTEAFF. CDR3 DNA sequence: TGTGCCAGCAGCTTAAGGACGGGTGGTTTGGACACTGAAGCTTTCTTT.

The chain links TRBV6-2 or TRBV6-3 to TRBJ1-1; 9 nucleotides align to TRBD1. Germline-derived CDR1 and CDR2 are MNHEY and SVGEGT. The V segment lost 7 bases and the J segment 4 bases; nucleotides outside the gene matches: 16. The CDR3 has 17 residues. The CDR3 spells CASTKGGQGHPTTEAFF. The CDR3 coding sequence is TGTGCCAGCACCAAAGGGGGACAGGGACATCCGACCACTGAAGCTTTCTTT.

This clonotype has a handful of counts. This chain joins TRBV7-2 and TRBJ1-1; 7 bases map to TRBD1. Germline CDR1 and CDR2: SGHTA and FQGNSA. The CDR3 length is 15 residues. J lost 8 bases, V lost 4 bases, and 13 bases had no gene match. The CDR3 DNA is TGTGCCAGCAGCTCCGGGACAGCGCGGGGCACCGAAGCTTTCTTT. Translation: CASSSGTARGTEAFF.

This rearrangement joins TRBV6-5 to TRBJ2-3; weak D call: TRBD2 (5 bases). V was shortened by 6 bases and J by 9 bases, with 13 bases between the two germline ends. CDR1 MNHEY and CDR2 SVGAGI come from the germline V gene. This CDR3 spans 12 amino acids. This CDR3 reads CASSPLAGTQYF. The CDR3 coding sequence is TGTGCCAGCAGCCCGCTAGCTGGCACGCAGTATTTT.

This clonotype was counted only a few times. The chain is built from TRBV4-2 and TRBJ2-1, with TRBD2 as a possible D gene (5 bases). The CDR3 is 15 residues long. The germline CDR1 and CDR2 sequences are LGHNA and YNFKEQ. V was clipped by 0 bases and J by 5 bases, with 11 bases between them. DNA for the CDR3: TGTGCCAGCAGCCAAGAAACTGGACTCAACAATGAGCAGTTCTTC. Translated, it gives CASSQETGLNNEQFF.

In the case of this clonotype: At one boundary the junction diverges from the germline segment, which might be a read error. CDR3 sequence (DNA): TGTGCTAGCAGCATGGGGATACGGGAGACCCAGTACTTC. Encoded protein: CASSMGIRETQYF. The gene calls are TRBV7-7 and TRBJ2-5; unclear D gene. The CDR3 length is 13 residues. Germline CDR1 is SSHAT and CDR2 is FNYEAQ (reference sequence).

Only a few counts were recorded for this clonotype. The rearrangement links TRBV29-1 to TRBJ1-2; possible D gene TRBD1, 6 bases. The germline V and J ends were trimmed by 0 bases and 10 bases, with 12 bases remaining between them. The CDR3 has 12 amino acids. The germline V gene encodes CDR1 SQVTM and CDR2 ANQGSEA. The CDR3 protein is CSVEDRGQYYTF. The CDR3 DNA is TGCAGCGTTGAAGATCGGGGACAATACTACACCTTC.